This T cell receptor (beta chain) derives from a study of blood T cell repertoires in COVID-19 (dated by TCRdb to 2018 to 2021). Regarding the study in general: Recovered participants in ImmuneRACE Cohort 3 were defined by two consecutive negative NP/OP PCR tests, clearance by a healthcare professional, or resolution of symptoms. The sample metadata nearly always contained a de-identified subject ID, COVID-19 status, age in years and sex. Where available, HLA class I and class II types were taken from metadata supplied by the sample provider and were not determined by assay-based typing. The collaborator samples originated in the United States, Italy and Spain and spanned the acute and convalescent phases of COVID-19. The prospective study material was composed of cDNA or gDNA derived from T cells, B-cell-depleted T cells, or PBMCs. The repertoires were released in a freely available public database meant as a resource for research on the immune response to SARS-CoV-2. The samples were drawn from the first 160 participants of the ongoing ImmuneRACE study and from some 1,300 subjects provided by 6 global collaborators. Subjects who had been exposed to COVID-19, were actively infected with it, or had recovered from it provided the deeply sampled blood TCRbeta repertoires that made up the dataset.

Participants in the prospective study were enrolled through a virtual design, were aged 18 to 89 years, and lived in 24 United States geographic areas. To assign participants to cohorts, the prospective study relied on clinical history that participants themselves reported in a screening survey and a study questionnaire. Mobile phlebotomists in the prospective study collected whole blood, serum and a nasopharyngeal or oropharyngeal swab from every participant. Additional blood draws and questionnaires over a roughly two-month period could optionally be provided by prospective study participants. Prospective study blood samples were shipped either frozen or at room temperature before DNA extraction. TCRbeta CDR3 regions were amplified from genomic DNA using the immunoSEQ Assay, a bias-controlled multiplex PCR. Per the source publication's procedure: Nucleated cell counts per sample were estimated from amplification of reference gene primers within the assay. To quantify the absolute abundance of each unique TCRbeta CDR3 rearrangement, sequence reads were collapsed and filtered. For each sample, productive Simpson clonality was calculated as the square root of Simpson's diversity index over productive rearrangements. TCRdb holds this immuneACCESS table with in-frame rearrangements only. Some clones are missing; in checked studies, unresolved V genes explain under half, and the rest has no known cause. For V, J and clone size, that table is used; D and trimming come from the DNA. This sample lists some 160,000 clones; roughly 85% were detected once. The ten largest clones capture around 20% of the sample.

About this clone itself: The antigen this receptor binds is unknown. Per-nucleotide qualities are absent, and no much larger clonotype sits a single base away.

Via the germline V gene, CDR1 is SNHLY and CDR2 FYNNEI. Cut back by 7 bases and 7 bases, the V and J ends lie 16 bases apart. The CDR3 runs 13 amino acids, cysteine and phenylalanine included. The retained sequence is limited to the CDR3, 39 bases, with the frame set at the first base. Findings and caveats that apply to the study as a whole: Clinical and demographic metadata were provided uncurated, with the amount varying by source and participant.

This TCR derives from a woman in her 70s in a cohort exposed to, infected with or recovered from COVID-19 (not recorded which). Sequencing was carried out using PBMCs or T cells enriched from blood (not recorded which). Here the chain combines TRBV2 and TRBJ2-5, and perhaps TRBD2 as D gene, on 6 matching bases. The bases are TGTGCCAGCATAGAGAGGAGGGCGGGGACCCAGTACTTC. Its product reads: CASIERRAGTQYF.